This T cell receptor (beta chain) was identified during a study of regulatory T cells in long-lasting Graves disease. This clonotype occurred a few times. Time point specified: newly diagnosed GD, antithyroid drugs for less than 3 months. PBMC-extracted RNA yielded the TCR library. Collection of peripheral blood (about 8.1 milliliters) was done using EDTA tubes. Construction of TCR beta libraries relied on iRepertoire HTBI primers and on Arm-PCR targeting CDR3 regions. TCRdb processed the multiplex PCR reads anew with MiXCR; each CDR3 protein has one entry. The table shows under 400,000 distinct CDR3 sequences, with approximately 15% occurring only once. Germline values: CDR1 SGHAT, CDR2 FQNNGV. Trimming cost V 0 bases and J 0 bases, with 5 bases left between them. The CDR3 loop spans 14 amino acids. Separately, the same data were catalogued under a study of T cells in Graves' hyperthyroidism and ophthalmopathy. That publication notes: The HTBI primer set served for first-round RT-PCR of the TCR CDR3.

Sequenced material: peripheral blood mononuclear cells (PBMCs), taken at new diagnosis, from a patient treated with antithyroid drugs. The sequence derives from a man in his forties or fifties with Graves disease. The rearrangement joins TRBV11-2 to TRBJ2-5; the D is unclear. This chain's CDR3 is CASSLEWNQETQYF. CDR3 nucleotide sequence: TGTGCCAGCAGCTTAGAGTGGAACCAAGAGACCCAGTACTTC.